Following are 12 T cell receptor beta chains from one sample sequenced in a study of T cells in localized non-small cell lung cancer. TCRdb's table, derived via immunoSEQ multiplex PCR, lists solely in-frame clones and lacks some. The sample lists 1,000 to 1,400 clones, roughly 34% occurring once. Sample: normal lung tissue next to the tumor, taken before any cancer treatment. The origin of the receptors is a woman aged 40-69 years with stage II squamous cell lung carcinoma.

J is TRBJ2-2 and V is TRBV15, with D tentatively TRBD2 (5 bases). V was clipped by 5 bases and J by 1 base, with 8 bases between them. Germline loops: CDR1 LNHNV, CDR2 YYDKDF (reference sequence). CDR3 size: 14 residues. The CDR3 nucleotides read TGTGCCACCAGCCGAAGCGGGAACACCGGGGAGCTGTTTTTT. It is translated as CATSRSGNTGELFF.

The chain is built from TRBV28 and TRBJ1-4, with D perhaps TRBD1 (6 bases). With 7 bases removed from V and 3 bases from J, the gap between germline ends came to 21 bases. From germline, CDR1 is MDHEN and CDR2 SYDVKM. The CDR3 has 17 amino acids. As DNA, the CDR3 is TGTGCCAGCATCAACCGAGGGGGGAGGGAGGCTAATGAAAAACTGTTTTTT. This sequence encodes CASINRGGREANEKLFF.

Relative to its sample, this clone is large. The chain couples TRBV11-3 to TRBJ2-2, with 7 bases identical to TRBD2. The V gene end was trimmed by 5 bases and the J gene end by 7 bases; junction bases not matched to a gene: 10. The CDR3 sequence is 15 residues long. Germline V gene data show CDR1 as SGHNT and CDR2 as YENEEA. The CDR3 sequence is CASSQRLARGGELFF. The CDR3 bases are TGTGCCAGCAGCCAAAGACTAGCACGAGGCGGGGAGCTGTTTTTT.

This rearrangement joins TRBV29-1 to TRBJ2-1; D gene ambiguous. The CDR3 has 12 amino acids. Germline lookup yields CDR1 SQVTM and CDR2 ANQGSEA. This CDR3 reads CTPGPLDNEQFF. The CDR3 nucleotides read TGCACCCCTGGGCCCCTCGACAATGAGCAGTTCTTC.

CDR3 amino acids: CASSPRSTVRTGELFF. The DNA for the CDR3 is TGTGCCAGCTCACCACGTTCTACAGTACGCACCGGGGAGCTGTTTTTT. This chain uses TRBV18 with TRBJ2-2; the D is unclear. The ends were cut back, 1 base at V and 4 bases at J, with 13 bases in the middle. This CDR3 region has 16 residues. Germline loops: CDR1 KGHSH, CDR2 LQKENI.

By sample share, this clone is medium-sized. The CDR3 protein is CASSLSHGQPQHF. CDR3 DNA sequence: TGTGCCAGCAGTTTATCCCACGGGCAGCCCCAGCATTTT. The chain is built from TRBV6-8 and TRBJ1-5; the D is unclear. V lost 4 bases, J lost 7 bases, and 11 bases lay in between. The CDR3 runs to 13 residues. Germline assignment: CDR1 MNHGY and CDR2 SAAAGT.

The chain couples TRBV28 to TRBJ1-2; 7 bases fit TRBD1. This CDR3 contains 13 residues. With 7 bases clipped from V and 1 base from J, the junction kept 3 bases outside the gene matches. The germline V gene has CDR1 MDHEN and CDR2 SYDVKM. For the CDR3, the DNA is TGTGCCAGCATCGACAGGGTTAACTATGGCTACACCTTC. This codes for CASIDRVNYGYTF.

V usage is TRBV19 and J usage is TRBJ2-2, with 7 bases lining up with TRBD1. Germline loops: CDR1 LNHDA, CDR2 SQIVND (reference sequence). V shed 5 bases and J 4 bases; nucleotides not matched to a gene: 10. This CDR3 contains 16 residues. DNA of the CDR3: TGTGCCAGTAGTGCCAGGGGGTGGGAAATCACCGGGGAGCTGTTTTTT. Translation gives CASSARGWEITGELFF. Full variable domain (remainder filled in from reference TRBV19 and TRBJ2-2): DGGITQSPKYLFRKEGQNVTLSCEQNLNHDAMYWYRQDPGQGLRLIYYSQIVNDFQKGDIAEGYSVSREKKESFPLTVTSAQKNPTAFYLCASSARGWEITGELFFGEGSRLTVL.

The chain joins TRBV19 to TRBJ1-5; 8 bases line up with TRBD1. With V trimmed by 8 bases and J by 0 bases, 0 bases remained unmatched. The CDR3 is 13 amino acids. CDR1 and CDR2 (germline): LNHDA, SQIVND (reference sequence). The CDR3 nucleotides read TGTGCCAGTGACAGGGGTAGCAATCAGCCCCAGCATTTT. This codes for CASDRGSNQPQHF.

This rearrangement joins TRBV10-2 to TRBJ2-3; TRBD1 or TRBD2 may be the D gene (5 bases each). Germline V gives CDR1 WSHSY, CDR2 SAAADI. The CDR3 has 12 amino acids. V was cut by 10 bases and J by 0 bases, with 8 bases left in between. In nucleotides, the CDR3 is TGCGCCACTCGGGACAGCACAGATACGCAGTATTTT. Encoded protein: CATRDSTDTQYF.

The rearrangement links TRBV19 to TRBJ1-1, with D unclear. With 1 base removed from V and 4 bases from J, the gap between germline ends came to 7 bases. Germline V lookup: CDR1 LNHDA, CDR2 SQIVND (reference sequence). The CDR3 has 13 amino acids. CDR3 residues: CASSIGVSTEAFF. CDR3 bases: TGTGCCAGTAGTATAGGGGTGAGCACTGAAGCTTTCTTT.

The chain is built from TRBV9 and TRBJ2-7, with 7 bases matching TRBD2. Germline-derived CDR1 and CDR2 are SGDLS and YYNGEE. The CDR3 totals 12 residues. With 9 bases clipped from V and 4 bases from J, the junction kept 7 bases outside the gene matches. CDR3 residues: CATRGVWYEQYF. CDR3 DNA sequence: TGTGCCACCCGGGGGGTATGGTACGAGCAGTACTTC.